The 8 T cell receptor beta chains below were found in one sample sequenced in a study of CD8+ T cells in alopecia areata. Isolated RNA was reverse transcribed into cDNA used as the sequencing template. The protocol was immunoSEQ multiplex PCR, while the TCRdb copy is restricted to in-frame clones and leaves out a portion. The data show over 95,000 clones, with 60% to 75% seen just once and roughly 15% held by the top ten. Treatment specified: oral pan-JAK inhibitor, 5-10 mg twice daily. Sequenced here: CD8+ T cells sorted from blood, sampled at week 4, from a patient treated with tofacitinib. These receptor sequences come from a human donor with alopecia areata.

The chain uses TRBV29-1 and TRBJ2-1; D is ambiguous. Germline V gives CDR1 SQVTM, CDR2 ANQGSEA. The V end was cut by 3 bases, the J end by 5 bases, with 8 bases between. The CDR3 loop spans 12 amino acids. In DNA, the CDR3 is TGCAGCGTTGAGGATGGGCACAATGAGCAGTTCTTC. It codes for CSVEDGHNEQFF.

This clone has only a few counts. The rearrangement joins TRBV29-1 to TRBJ2-2; D tentatively reads TRBD1 or TRBD2 (5 bases each). Trimming shortened V by 3 bases and J by 2 bases, and 10 bases separated the two germline ends. Germline V gene lookup returns CDR1 SQVTM and CDR2 ANQGSEA. This CDR3 contains 14 residues. As DNA, the CDR3 is TGCAGCGTTGATGGGGACCTTAACACCGGGGAGCTGTTTTTT. It yields the protein CSVDGDLNTGELFF.

This clone appeared a single time. CDR3 amino acids: CAWSGQANQPQHF. DNA for the CDR3: TGTGCCTGGAGTGGACAGGCAAATCAGCCCCAGCATTTT. This chain joins TRBV30 and TRBJ1-5; TRBD1 might be the D (6 bases). CDR3 length equals 13 residues. Germline V gene lookup returns CDR1 GTSNPN and CDR2 SVGIG (reference sequence). With 1 base removed from V and 4 bases from J, the gap between germline ends came to 8 bases.

The chain couples TRBV29-1 to TRBJ1-4; 9 bases are a match to TRBD1. CDR3 length: 14 residues. CDR1 and CDR2 from the germline V gene are SQVTM and ANQGSEA. V lost 0 bases and J lost 13; bases outside the gene matches: 9. CDR3 amino acids: CSVEDRGTGNLLFF. As DNA, the CDR3 is TGCAGCGTTGAAGACCGCGGGACAGGGAATCTACTGTTTTTT.

This clone has more than one count but fewer than ten. V is TRBV5-1 and J is TRBJ1-2; D not certain. Trimming cost V 2 bases and J 10 bases, with 18 bases left between them. This CDR3 has 14 residues. The germline gives CDR1 SGHRS, CDR2 YFSETQ. DNA for the CDR3: TGCGCCAGCAGCTTTTACCCTCCAGGCGACCCCTACACCTTC. Protein product: CASSFYPPGDPYTF. Using reference TRBV5-1 and TRBJ1-2 for the parts outside the CDR3, the full variable domain is KAGVTQTPRYLIKTRGQQVTLSCSPISGHRSVSWYQQTPGQGLQFLFEYFSETQRNKGNFPGRFSGRQFSNSRSEMNVSTLELGDSALYLCASSFYPPGDPYTFGSGTRLTVV.

This clone was found a few times. V is TRBV9 and J is TRBJ2-2, with D unresolved. The CDR3 spans 12 residues. Germline CDR1 is SGDLS and CDR2 is YYNGEE. Trimming removed 0 bases from V and 4 bases from J, with 1 base in between. The CDR3 is CASSVVTGELFF. DNA for the CDR3: TGTGCCAGCAGCGTAGTCACCGGGGAGCTGTTTTTT.

This chain links TRBV6-6 with TRBJ2-1; possible D gene TRBD1, 6 bases. This CDR3 comprises 15 residues. Per the germline V gene, CDR1 is MNHNY and CDR2 is SVGAGI (reference sequence). The germline V and J ends were trimmed by 6 bases and 0 bases, with 12 bases remaining between them. In DNA, the CDR3 is TGTGCCAGCAGCAACAGGGTTAGCTCCTACAATGAGCAGTTCTTC. Its protein is CASSNRVSSYNEQFF.

This chain links TRBV29-1 with TRBJ1-2; 8 bases are shared with TRBD1. Germline CDR1 SQVTM, CDR2 ANQGSEA. V gave up 0 bases and J gave up 2 bases; unmatched junction bases: 2. The CDR3 sequence is 14 residues long. CDR3 sequence reads: CSVEEAGGNYGYTF. The CDR3 bases are TGCAGCGTTGAAGAGGCAGGGGGCAACTATGGCTACACCTTC.